The 11 T cell receptor beta chains below come from one sample, sequenced in a study of T cell responses to AZD1222 COVID-19 vaccine. Clones were read by immunoSEQ multiplex PCR, and TCRdb kept only the in-frame ones, dropping some. The sample includes over 120,000 clones, about 92% of them seen just once. Sequences were derived from peripheral blood, sampled after recovery from COVID-19. The receptors come from an adult who had recovered from COVID-19.

The chain combines TRBV12-5 with TRBJ2-2; 12 nucleotides line up with TRBD2. Germline V gene sequence: CDR1 LGHNT, CDR2 FRNRAP. The CDR3 loop spans 15 amino acids. The junction had 4 bases not matched to a gene; V was cut back by 5 bases and J by 6 bases. The CDR3, as DNA: TGTGCTAGTGGTCTACTAGCGGGAGGCGCCGGGGAGCTGTTTTTT. Translation gives CASGLLAGGAGELFF.

V is TRBV9 and J is TRBJ1-3; a weak D match, TRBD1 (6 bases). This CDR3 spans 16 amino acids. Per the germline V gene, CDR1 is SGDLS and CDR2 is YYNGEE. The V and J ends lost 0 bases and 4 bases respectively, with 14 bases between them. The CDR3 reads CASSVGVPTGGNTIYF. CDR3 in DNA: TGTGCCAGCAGCGTAGGAGTGCCTACAGGGGGAAACACCATATATTTT.

V is TRBV29-1 and J is TRBJ2-7, with D unclear. This CDR3 region has 14 residues. From germline, CDR1 is SQVTM and CDR2 ANQGSEA. The DNA of the CDR3 is TGCAGGAAACCTAGGCCGGTACTTCCCTACGAGCAGTACTTC. Protein sequence: CRKPRPVLPYEQYF.

The chain recombines TRBV5-1 with TRBJ2-7, with TRBD2 identical over 7 bases. The CDR3 covers 14 residues. V shed 2 bases and J 0 bases; nucleotides not matched to a gene: 2. Germline V gene lookup returns CDR1 SGHRS and CDR2 YFSETQ. For the CDR3, the DNA is TGCGCCAGCAGCTTTGGCGGGAGCTCCTACGAGCAGTACTTC. Amino acid sequence: CASSFGGSSYEQYF.

The chain is built from TRBV18 and TRBJ2-2; D is tentatively TRBD1 or TRBD2 (5 bases each). The germline V gene encodes CDR1 KGHSH and CDR2 LQKENI. Trimming took off 1 base at V and 7 bases at J, with 7 bases between the two ends. CDR3 length: 13 amino acids. Here the CDR3 DNA reads TGTGCCAGCTCACCACGGGGGAACGGGGAGCTGTTTTTT. This sequence encodes CASSPRGNGELFF.

The chain couples TRBV4-1 to TRBJ1-1; D not certain. V gave up 1 base and J gave up 0 bases, with 15 bases separating them. CDR3 length: 17 residues. The germline V gene has CDR1 MGHRA and CDR2 YSYEKL. CDR3 sequence: CASSQVLSSWVNTEAFF. In DNA, the CDR3 is TGCGCCAGCAGCCAAGTTTTATCAAGTTGGGTGAACACTGAAGCTTTCTTT.

The chain has TRBV9 and TRBJ2-7, with 9 positions matching TRBD2. This CDR3 contains 15 residues. J was trimmed by 7 bases and V by 4 bases; bases with no gene match: 12. Per the germline V gene, CDR1 is SGDLS and CDR2 is YYNGEE. The DNA for the CDR3 is TGTGCCAGCAGCCTTAGCGGGAGCCTCTCGGGGGAGCAGTACTTC. Amino acids: CASSLSGSLSGEQYF. The variable domain in full, completed from reference TRBV9 and TRBJ2-7, reads DSGVTQTPKHLITATGQRVTLRCSPRSGDLSVYWYQQSLDQGLQFLIQYYNGEERAKGNILERFSAQQFPDLHSELNLSSLELGDSALYFCASSLSGSLSGEQYFGPGTRLTVT.

This clone has just one count. The V and J genes are TRBV11-3 and TRBJ2-2; tentative D call: TRBD1 (5 bases). The CDR3 has 16 amino acids. Between the trimmed V and J ends, which lost 5 bases and 3 bases, there was a span of 16 bases. Germline CDR1 is SGHNT and CDR2 is YENEEA. The CDR3 coding sequence is TGTGCCAGCAGCCCCCAGGGCAGGGCAGACACCGGGGAGCTGTTTTTT. It is translated as CASSPQGRADTGELFF.

The gene calls are TRBV10-2 and TRBJ2-7; TRBD2 might be the D (7 bases). CDR1 is WSHSY and CDR2 is SAAADI in the germline V gene. Deletions cut 6 bases from V and 12 bases from J, with 24 bases between. There are 14 residues in the CDR3. CDR3 DNA: TGCGCCAGCAGAACTGGTGGGGGGGGCCGGCTGCGGTACTTC. Amino acid sequence: CASRTGGGGRLRYF.

This clone has a single count. This chain uses TRBV19 with TRBJ2-1; no firm D call. The V end lost 5 bases, the J end lost 2 bases, and 13 bases lay between the germline ends. Per the germline V gene, CDR1 is LNHDA and CDR2 is SQIVND (reference sequence). The CDR3 is made up of 15 amino acids. CDR3 nucleotide sequence: TGTGCCAGTAGTTCATTCGTAGAGACCTACAATGAGCAGTTCTTC. Translated: CASSSFVETYNEQFF.

This chain uses TRBV28 with TRBJ2-7; tentative D call: TRBD2 (5 bases). V lost 2 bases to trimming and J lost 4 bases, with 15 bases between them. The germline CDR1 and CDR2 sequences are MDHEN and SYDVKM. The CDR3 is made up of 15 amino acids. The CDR3 protein is CASSLGGPSLYEQYF. The DNA for the CDR3 is TGTGCCAGCAGTTTAGGAGGACCTAGTTTGTACGAGCAGTACTTC.